One and the same sample provided the 27 T cell receptor beta chains below, sequenced in a study of blood T cell repertoires in COVID-19. Clones were read by immunoSEQ multiplex PCR, and TCRdb kept only the in-frame ones, dropping some. The table records about 52,000 clones, just over 85% of them present only once. Sequencing used peripheral blood. All receptors derive from a man between 65 and 79 years old with acute or convalescent COVID-19.

This clone has more than one count but fewer than ten. The V gene is TRBV14, the J gene TRBJ2-6; TRBD1 matches 8 bases. V dropped 4 bases and J dropped 0; count of bases not matched to a gene: 5. This CDR3 is built from 17 residues. Germline assignment: CDR1 SGHDN and CDR2 FVKESK. The CDR3 DNA follows: TGTGCCAGCAGCCCCGGACAGGGCCGCTCTGGGGCCAACGTCCTGACTTTC. This gives the protein CASSPGQGRSGANVLTF.

The chain employs TRBV20-1 and TRBJ1-2; perhaps TRBD1 as D (5 bases). CDR1 is DFQATT, CDR2 SNEGSKA, per germline (reference sequence). The CDR3 covers 12 residues. The V and J ends lost 3 bases and 7 bases respectively, with 12 bases between them. CDR3 sequence reads: CSASSSRAGYTF. Written as DNA, the CDR3 is TGCAGTGCTAGTTCGAGCAGGGCTGGCTACACCTTC.

V and J are TRBV2 and TRBJ2-7; possible D gene TRBD1, 5 bases. In germline, CDR1 is SNHLY, CDR2 FYNNEI. Trimming removed 4 bases from V and 8 bases from J, with 9 bases in between. There are 11 residues in the CDR3. The CDR3: CASSVREKQYF. CDR3 nucleotides: TGTGCCAGCAGTGTCAGGGAAAAGCAGTACTTC. The variable domain in full, completed from reference TRBV2 and TRBJ2-7, reads EPEVTQTPSHQVTQMGQEVILRCVPISNHLYFYWYRQILGQKVEFLVSFYNNEISEKSEIFDDQFSVERPDGSNFTLKIRSTKLEDSAMYFCASSVREKQYFGPGTRLTVT.

V gene TRBV18 combines with J gene TRBJ1-3; 7 nucleotides agree with TRBD1. CDR1 is KGHSH and CDR2 is LQKENI in the germline V gene. CDR3 size: 15 residues. V shed 3 bases, J shed 5 bases, and the junction held 7 bases outside the gene matches. The CDR3 is CASSPDRVGRNTIYF. DNA of the CDR3: TGTGCCAGCTCACCTGACAGGGTAGGACGAAACACCATATATTTT.

This clone was picked up a small number of times. V is TRBV7-9 and J is TRBJ2-6; TRBD2 aligns across 7 bases. The CDR3 is 17 amino acids. Trimming removed 1 base from V and 4 bases from J; junction bases left unmatched: 7. The germline V gene has CDR1 SEHNR and CDR2 FQNEAQ (reference sequence). CDR3: CASSLGGGRVGANVLTF. CDR3 bases: TGTGCCAGCAGCTTAGGAGGCGGGAGAGTGGGGGCCAACGTCCTGACTTTC. Based on the CDR3 plus reference TRBV7-9 and TRBJ2-6, the full variable domain is DTGVSQNPRHKITKRGQNVTFRCDPISEHNRLYWYRQTLGQGPEFLTYFQNEAQLEKSRLLSDRFSAERPKGSFSTLEIQRTEQGDSAMYLCASSLGGGRVGANVLTFGAGSRLTVL.

The V gene is TRBV3-1 (or the pseudogene TRBV3-2), the J gene TRBJ1-1; TRBD1 matches 7 bases. CDR1 is LGHDT, CDR2 YNNKEL, per germline (reference sequence). The trim removed 4 bases at V and 1 base at J, leaving 3 bases unmatched. The CDR3 covers 14 residues. In nucleotides, the CDR3 is TGTGCCAGCAGCCGAGGGGACAGGAACACTGAAGCTTTCTTT. It yields the protein CASSRGDRNTEAFF.

This clone was found once. V gene TRBV12-3 or TRBV12-4 combines with J gene TRBJ2-7; weak D call: TRBD2 (5 bases). The CDR3 extends over 13 amino acids. The V and J ends lost 5 bases and 3 bases respectively, with 11 bases between them. The CDR3 DNA reads TGTGCCAGCAGTCCCCGGGATCTCTACGAGCAGTACGTC. Translating it yields CASSPRDLYEQYV.

The chain is built from TRBV9 and TRBJ1-2; D might be TRBD1 (6 bases). The germline gives CDR1 SGDLS, CDR2 YYNGEE. The CDR3 spans 16 residues. V gave up 4 bases and J gave up 2 bases, with 18 bases separating them. The CDR3 DNA reads as TGTGCCAGCAGCCCTGGTATGGGGGGGCAAAACTATGGCTACACCTTC. This translates into CASSPGMGGQNYGYTF. Full variable domain (remainder filled in from reference TRBV9 and TRBJ1-2): DSGVTQTPKHLITATGQRVTLRCSPRSGDLSVYWYQQSLDQGLQFLIQYYNGEERAKGNILERFSAQQFPDLHSELNLSSLELGDSALYFCASSPGMGGQNYGYTFGSGTRLTVV.

This clone appeared a single time. This sequence joins TRBV7-8 and TRBJ2-7; 12 bases align to TRBD2. V lost 6 bases to trimming and J lost 8 bases; unmatched junction nucleotides: 11. The length of the CDR3 is 15 residues. CDR1 and CDR2 (germline): SGHVS, FQNEAQ. This CDR3 is CASSTSGGNFGKQYV. Here the CDR3 DNA reads TGTGCCAGCAGTACTAGCGGGGGGAACTTCGGTAAGCAGTACGTC.

The chain is built from TRBV24-1 and TRBJ1-3, with 9 bases aligning to TRBD1. V was pared by 4 bases and J by 4 bases, with 7 bases of the junction left unmatched. The germline V gene has CDR1 KGHDR and CDR2 SFDVKD. The CDR3 spans 16 residues. CDR3 sequence reads: CATSDPGTGQGNTIYF. The CDR3 DNA is TGTGCCACCAGTGACCCAGGGACAGGGCAAGGAAACACCATATATTTT.

The rearrangement uses TRBV10-3 and TRBJ2-5, with TRBD2 identical over 7 bases. V was pared by 2 bases and J by 2 bases, with 8 bases of the junction left unmatched. The CDR3 consists of 16 residues. Germline V CDR1 and CDR2: ENHRY, SYGVKD. The DNA of the CDR3 is TGTGCCATCAGTGAGGGGATAGCGGGTATTCAAGAGACCCAGTACTTC. The encoded protein is CAISEGIAGIQETQYF.

This rearrangement joins TRBV9 to TRBJ2-1, with D possibly being TRBD1 (5 bases). The CDR3 covers 14 residues. Germline loops: CDR1 SGDLS, CDR2 YYNGEE. Trimming removed 4 bases at V and 9 bases at J, with 17 bases between. The CDR3 nucleotides read TGTGCCAGCAGCCTCCCCGCGGTTAGGGGTGAGCAGTTCTTC. Translated, it gives CASSLPAVRGEQFF.

The chain recombines TRBV18 with TRBJ2-5, with 8 bases identical to TRBD1. The CDR3 runs 15 residues. V trimming: 1 base; J trimming: 5 bases; junction bases outside the gene matches: 6. Per germline, CDR1 KGHSH and CDR2 LQKENI. CDR3 sequence (DNA): TGTGCCAGCTCACCACGCAGGGGGCCGGGGGAGACCCAGTACTTC. Residues: CASSPRRGPGETQYF.

The J gene is TRBJ2-5, the V gene TRBV7-2; a possible D gene is TRBD2 (6 bases). Trimming took off 4 bases at V and 4 bases at J, with 13 bases between the two ends. Germline CDR1 and CDR2: SGHTA and FQGNSA. This CDR3 has 14 residues. The CDR3 protein is CASSYGGKGETQYF. In nucleotides, the CDR3 is TGTGCCAGCAGCTACGGCGGGAAGGGAGAGACCCAGTACTTC.

The chain uses TRBV7-2 and TRBJ2-3, with TRBD1 identical over 8 bases. Trimming cost V 4 bases and J 2 bases; bases outside gene matches: 11. Germline CDR1 SGHTA, CDR2 FQGNSA. This CDR3 is built from 17 residues. The chain's CDR3 is CASSSKRQGKFTDTQYF. The CDR3 DNA is TGTGCCAGCAGCTCGAAAAGACAGGGGAAATTCACAGATACGCAGTATTTT.

The CDR3 is CASSNQGYGYTF. The CDR3 DNA reads as TGTGCCAGCAGTAATCAGGGCTATGGCTACACCTTC. V and J are TRBV7-2 and TRBJ1-2; D is perhaps TRBD1 (5 bases). V was pared by 6 bases and J by 4 bases, with 9 bases between. This CDR3 has 12 residues. Germline-derived CDR1 and CDR2 are SGHTA and FQGNSA.

This chain joins TRBV6-2 or TRBV6-3 and TRBJ1-2; no clear D. With 5 bases removed from V and 2 bases from J, the gap between germline ends came to 21 bases. The CDR3 extends over 17 amino acids. Germline V gives CDR1 MNHEY, CDR2 SVGEGT. CDR3 residues: CASSPSREAIPNYGYTF. CDR3 sequence (DNA): TGTGCCAGCAGTCCCTCCCGGGAGGCGATTCCCAACTATGGCTACACCTTC.

The chain combines TRBV5-8 with TRBJ1-1; 10 bases match TRBD1. CDR1 SGHTS and CDR2 YDEGEE come from the germline V gene. Losses at the gene ends were 3 bases for V and 1 base for J; bases not matched to a gene: 9. The CDR3 covers 17 residues. CDR3 amino acids: CASSYTGTGAGNTEAFF. CDR3 nucleotides: TGTGCCAGCAGCTATACCGGGACAGGGGCAGGGAACACTGAAGCTTTCTTT.

The genes are TRBV7-9 and TRBJ1-4, with D unresolved. The length of the CDR3 is 19 residues. CDR1 and CDR2 from the germline V gene are SEHNR and FQNEAQ (reference sequence). V dropped 11 bases and J dropped 8 bases, with 36 bases sitting between them. CDR3 amino acids: CASTTLEKVKDFIGEKLFF. The CDR3, as DNA: TGTGCCTCCACTACCTTAGAGAAAGTTAAAGATTTTATCGGAGAAAAACTGTTTTTT.

Only one count was recorded for this clone. The gene calls are TRBV28 and TRBJ2-1; TRBD2 might be the D (6 bases). The V gene lost 5 bases and the J gene lost 4 bases, with 12 bases spanning the gap. CDR3 length: 14 residues. CDR1 is MDHEN and CDR2 is SYDVKM in the germline V gene. The CDR3 is CASSIPGSYNEQFF. The CDR3 region has the DNA TGTGCCAGCAGTATCCCCGGGAGTTACAATGAGCAGTTCTTC.

This clone occurred a few times. The rearrangement joins TRBV19 to TRBJ2-4; TRBD2 agrees at 10 bases. Germline V gives CDR1 LNHDA, CDR2 SQIVND (reference sequence). V lost 5 bases to trimming and J lost 2 bases; unmatched junction nucleotides: 6. CDR3 length equals 16 residues. The CDR3 here is CASSLPSGSSKNIQYF. The CDR3 nucleotides are TGTGCCAGTAGTCTCCCTAGCGGGAGCTCCAAAAACATTCAGTACTTC.

The chain recombines TRBV5-4 with TRBJ2-7; the match to TRBD1 covers 9 bases. The CDR3 length is 16 residues. The J segment lost 6 bases and the V segment lost 2 bases, leaving 12 bases of the junction unmatched. Germline V gene sequence: CDR1 SGHNT, CDR2 YYREEE (reference sequence). The CDR3 coding sequence is TGTGCCAGCAGCTTAACCCGGGACAGGGTAAGGGGCGAGCAGTACTTC. Its protein is CASSLTRDRVRGEQYF. The full variable domain, rest sourced from reference TRBV5-4 and TRBJ2-7, is ETGVTQSPTHLIKTRGQQVTLRCSSQSGHNTVSWYQQALGQGPQFIFQYYREEENGRGNFPPRFSGLQFPNYSSELNVNALELDDSALYLCASSLTRDRVRGEQYFGPGTRLTVT.

The CDR3: CASRLQGLTEAFF. Here the CDR3 DNA reads TGTGCCAGTAGATTACAGGGCCTTACCGAAGCTTTCTTT. The chain employs TRBV19 and TRBJ1-1; tentative D call: TRBD1 (6 bases). V was clipped by 6 bases and J by 8 bases, with 16 bases between them. This CDR3 spans 13 amino acids. CDR1 LNHDA and CDR2 SQIVND come from the germline V gene (reference sequence).

This CDR3 is CAIRADRDGQPQHF. DNA for the CDR3: TGTGCCATCAGAGCTGACAGGGATGGTCAGCCCCAGCATTTT. The chain links TRBV10-3 to TRBJ1-5, with 7 positions matching TRBD1. Trimming took 6 bases from V and 6 from J; bases not matched to a gene: 8. CDR3 length: 14 amino acids. CDR1 is ENHRY and CDR2 is SYGVKD in the germline V gene.

This chain joins TRBV7-9 and TRBJ1-6; D may be TRBD1 (6 bases). The CDR3 loop spans 15 amino acids. Germline-derived CDR1 and CDR2 are SEHNR and FQNEAQ (reference sequence). Between the trimmed V and J ends, which lost 0 bases and 6 bases, there was a span of 9 bases. The CDR3 DNA is TGTGCCAGCAGCTTAGCCACAGGGAGTAATTCACCCCTCCACTTT. Its translation is CASSLATGSNSPLHF.

The J gene is TRBJ2-3, the V gene TRBV28, with TRBD1 identical over 8 bases. The CDR3 runs 17 residues. V trimming: 3 bases; J trimming: 4 bases; junction bases outside the gene matches: 12. Germline CDR1 and CDR2: MDHEN and SYDVKM. The CDR3 here is CASSFIGTGVDSDTQYF. The CDR3 DNA is TGTGCCAGCAGTTTCATAGGGACAGGCGTAGACTCAGATACGCAGTATTTT.

The chain carries TRBV7-2 and TRBJ2-3, with TRBD2 matching 11 bases. The trim removed 5 bases at V and 4 bases at J, leaving 11 bases unmatched. CDR1 is SGHTA, CDR2 FQGNSA, per germline. The CDR3 loop spans 17 amino acids. CDR3 protein: CASSLMPLAGAADTQYF. The CDR3 DNA follows: TGTGCCAGCAGCCTAATGCCACTAGCGGGAGCTGCAGATACGCAGTATTTT.